The 14 T cell receptor beta chains in this list originate from one sample, sequenced in a study of OX40 agonist ivuxolimab in advanced cancers. Here immunoSEQ multiplex PCR was the method, and the copy in TCRdb shows in-frame clones only, minus some. There are some 33,000 clones in the sample; about 88% occur only once, and roughly a fifth lies in the top ten. Sequenced here: CD4+ or CD8+ T cells sorted from blood, sampled in a trial of the OX40 agonist ivuxolimab. All receptors come from an adult with an advanced solid tumor such as melanoma, head and neck, liver or kidney cancer.

This clone has only one observation. The chain carries TRBV4-1 and TRBJ1-1, with D uncertain. With 0 bases removed from V and 0 bases from J, the gap between germline ends came to 11 bases. The CDR3 totals 16 residues. Germline V gives CDR1 MGHRA, CDR2 YSYEKL. The CDR3 DNA is TGCGCCAGCAGCCAAGATGGAAAGGCATTGAACACTGAAGCTTTCTTT. Protein sequence: CASSQDGKALNTEAFF.

The rearrangement uses TRBV29-1 and TRBJ1-2, with D hard to call. V was pared by 3 bases and J by 8 bases, with 10 bases between. This CDR3 is 11 amino acids long. CDR1 is SQVTM, CDR2 ANQGSEA, per germline. CDR3: CSVDPRPGYTF. The CDR3 region has the DNA TGCAGCGTTGATCCCCGGCCGGGCTACACCTTC.

The chain carries TRBV6-6 and TRBJ2-3; D is perhaps TRBD2 (6 bases). Trimming pared 5 bases from V and 6 bases from J, leaving 9 bases between. This CDR3 has 12 residues. Germline CDR1 is MNHNY and CDR2 is SVGAGI (reference sequence). The CDR3, as DNA: TGTGCCAGCAGTCCGGGACTTGATACGCAGTATTTT. It specifies CASSPGLDTQYF.

The rearrangement joins TRBV7-3 to TRBJ2-3, with D possibly TRBD2 on 7 matching bases. Germline V gives CDR1 SGHTA, CDR2 FQGTGA. Trimming shortened V by 5 bases and J by 4 bases, and 16 bases separated the two germline ends. The CDR3 is made up of 15 amino acids. The CDR3 DNA follows: TGTGCCAGCAGCCACTCGGGGGGCGGGGCAGATACGCAGTATTTT. It yields the protein CASSHSGGGADTQYF. Full variable domain (missing parts from reference TRBV7-3 and TRBJ2-3): GAGVSQTPSNKVTEKGKYVELRCDPISGHTALYWYRQSLGQGPEFLIYFQGTGAADDSGLPNDRFFAVRPEGSVSTLKIQRTERGDSAVYLCASSHSGGGADTQYFGPGTRLTVL.

The chain joins TRBV19 to TRBJ2-1, with a tentative D call TRBD2 (8 bases). Deletions cut 7 bases from V and 6 bases from J, with 16 bases between. The CDR3 is 14 amino acids. CDR1 and CDR2 from the germline V gene are LNHDA and SQIVND (reference sequence). CDR3 loop: CASTGRDRLNEQFF. For the CDR3, the DNA is TGTGCCAGTACCGGGAGGGACAGACTCAATGAGCAGTTCTTC.

This clone has only one observation. V is TRBV7-3 and J is TRBJ2-1; 9 nucleotides agree with TRBD2. Germline V gene data show CDR1 as SGHTA and CDR2 as FQGTGA. This CDR3 has 15 residues. V lost 0 bases to trimming and J lost 8 bases; unmatched junction nucleotides: 5. In nucleotides, the CDR3 is TGTGCCAGCAGCTTAACTAGCGGGAGTGTCGATGAGCAGTTCTTC. As protein: CASSLTSGSVDEQFF.

J is TRBJ2-3 and V is TRBV4-1; 10 bases line up with TRBD2. The V gene's germline CDR1 is MGHRA and CDR2 YSYEKL. The CDR3 loop spans 15 amino acids. Trimming at V came to 1 base and at J to 3 bases, leaving 1 base not matched to a gene. Here the CDR3 reads CASSQGGLATDTQYF. The CDR3, as DNA: TGCGCCAGCAGCCAAGGGGGACTAGCGACAGATACGCAGTATTTT.

J is TRBJ1-5 and V is TRBV6-5; no clear D gene. Trimming removed 4 bases at V and 5 bases at J, with 12 bases between. The CDR3 is 14 amino acids. The germline V gene encodes CDR1 MNHEY and CDR2 SVGAGI. The CDR3 region has the DNA TGTGCCAGCAGTTCCGCCGGGCCGGATCAGCCCCAGCATTTT. Amino acid sequence: CASSSAGPDQPQHF.

The rearrangement links TRBV7-9 to TRBJ1-2; TRBD1 is a possible D gene (6 bases). Germline assignment: CDR1 SEHNR and CDR2 FQNEAQ (reference sequence). The CDR3 covers 15 residues. V was clipped by 2 bases and J by 6 bases, with 16 bases between them. The CDR3: CASSLIQGRNDGYTF. CDR3 DNA sequence: TGTGCCAGCAGCTTAATCCAGGGGCGGAATGATGGCTACACCTTC.

The J gene is TRBJ2-1, the V gene TRBV11-3; D may match TRBD1 or TRBD2 (5 bases each). Trimming removed 5 bases from V and 4 bases from J, with 15 bases in between. The germline CDR1 and CDR2 sequences are SGHNT and YENEEA. The CDR3 sequence is 15 residues long. The CDR3 protein is CASSLGTAPYNEQFF. CDR3 DNA sequence: TGTGCCAGCAGCCTTGGGACCGCACCTTACAATGAGCAGTTCTTC. Full variable domain (rest looked up from reference TRBV11-3 and TRBJ2-1): EAGVVQSPRYKIIEKKQPVAFWCNPISGHNTLYWYLQNLGQGPELLIRYENEEAVDDSQLPKDRFSAERLKGVDSTLKIQPAELGDSAVYLCASSLGTAPYNEQFFGPGTRLTVL.

J is TRBJ2-1 and V is TRBV9; D is unresolved. Germline-derived CDR1 and CDR2 are SGDLS and YYNGEE. The CDR3 is made up of 16 amino acids. V was shortened by 0 bases and J by 1 base, with 11 bases between the two germline ends. CDR3: CASSVVGSSSYNEQFF. The CDR3 nucleotides read TGTGCCAGCAGCGTAGTTGGTAGCTCTTCCTACAATGAGCAGTTCTTC.

The chain has TRBV7-8 and TRBJ2-1, with TRBD1 matching over 9 bases. The CDR3 totals 13 residues. Looked up from germline, CDR1 is SGHVS and CDR2 is FQNEAQ. J was trimmed by 7 bases and V by 3 bases; bases with no gene match: 1. The CDR3 DNA reads as TGTGCCAGCAGCTTGGGACAGGGTAATGAGCAGTTCTTC. Its protein product is CASSLGQGNEQFF.

The chain carries TRBV4-1 and TRBJ2-3; 10 nucleotides align to TRBD2. The V gene end was trimmed by 4 bases and the J gene end by 6 bases; junction bases not matched to a gene: 16. The germline V gene has CDR1 MGHRA and CDR2 YSYEKL. The CDR3 is made up of 18 amino acids. CDR3 in amino acids: CASSLSAASGGAADTQYF. In DNA, the CDR3 is TGCGCCAGCAGCCTCTCGGCGGCGAGCGGGGGGGCCGCGGATACGCAGTATTTT.

The chain couples TRBV29-1 to TRBJ1-2; no clear D. The CDR3 has 13 amino acids. V lost 6 bases to trimming and J lost 3 bases, with 14 bases between them. CDR1 is SQVTM, CDR2 ANQGSEA, per germline. CDR3: CSVTLTSHYGYTF. The CDR3 DNA reads as TGCAGCGTCACGCTGACCTCACACTATGGCTACACCTTC.